These T cell receptor beta chains were read from a single sample in a study of blood T cell repertoires in COVID-19. Produced via immunoSEQ multiplex PCR; TCRdb's table is partial and in-frame only. The data contain around 97,000 clones, 80% to 90% of them singletons. Input material: peripheral blood. Source of these receptors: a human donor in a cohort sampled during active COVID-19. The CDR3 runs from the conserved cysteine through the conserved F or W. A D gene is named only where the DNA matches it firmly. A row's size may be missing; if present it is once, few, many or a size class.

TRBJ1-1,NA,TRBV5-8,NA,TGTGCCAGCAGGGGAGGGTACGTGAACACTGAAGCTTTCTTT,CASRGGYVNTEAFF
TRBJ1-6,NA,TRBV7-2,NA,TGTGCCAGCAGCCGGAGGGAAGAGTTCTCACCCCTCCACTTT,CASSRREEFSPLHF
TRBJ2-1,TRBD1,TRBV5-8,NA,TGTGCCAGCAGGTCGGGACAGCCCAGCTCCTACAATGAGCAGTTCTTC,CASRSGQPSSYNEQFF
TRBJ2-7,TRBD1,TRBV19,NA,TGTGCCAGTAGTGGGACAGGGGTAAGGGGGGAGCAGTACTTC,CASSGTGVRGEQYF
TRBJ1-1,TRBD1,TRBV2,NA,TGTGCCAGCGGGGACAGGGACACTGAAGCTTTCTTT,CASGDRDTEAFF
TRBJ2-7,TRBD2,TRBV28,NA,TGTGCCAGCAACCCTAGCGGCTATCAACGGGAGCAGTACTTC,CASNPSGYQREQYF
TRBJ1-2,NA,TRBV14,NA,TGTGCCAGCAGCTTTATGACTGACTATGGCTACACCTTC,CASSFMTDYGYTF
TRBJ1-2,NA,TRBV10-3,NA,TGTGCCATCAGTCGAGATCTGAATAACTATGGCTACACCTTC,CAISRDLNNYGYTF
TRBJ1-5,NA,TRBV15,NA,TGTGCCACCAGCAGGTCCCAAAATCAGCCCCAGCATTTT,CATSRSQNQPQHF
TRBJ2-3,TRBD2,TRBV5-4,NA,TGTGCCAGCAGCCAAACTAGCGGGGGCAGGACAGATACGCAGTATTTT,CASSQTSGGRTDTQYF
TRBJ1-2,NA,TRBV2,NA,TGTGCCAGCAGTGACGGCAGGGGCGCCTACTATGGCTACACCTTC,CASSDGRGAYYGYTF
TRBJ1-2,NA,TRBV4-1,NA,TGCGCCAGCAGCCAATCCGAGAGGGTCGACTATGGCTACACCTTC,CASSQSERVDYGYTF
TRBJ1-2,NA,TRBV19,once,TGTGCCAGTACTTTCGCGTCTTCACCTAACTATGGCTACACCTTC,CASTFASSPNYGYTF
TRBJ1-2,NA,TRBV6-2/TRBV6-3,NA,TGTGCCAGCAGTTCCGGGGGGGGCTACACCTTC,CASSSGGGYTF
TRBJ1-1,NA,TRBV7-3,NA,TGTGCCAGCAGCTTAGAGAGGAACACTGAAGCTTTCTTT,CASSLERNTEAFF
TRBJ1-6,NA,TRBV3-1/TRBV3-2,NA,TGTGCCAGCAGCTCCCGGGACTTAAATTCACCCCTCCACTTT,CASSSRDLNSPLHF
TRBJ2-2,TRBD2,TRBV4-3,NA,TGCGCCAGCAGCCAAGATCGGCTAGCGGGTGGGACCGGGGAGCTGTTTTTT,CASSQDRLAGGTGELFF
TRBJ2-2,TRBD2,TRBV14,many,TGTGCCAGCAAAGCGGGGGTTCCGACCGGGGAGCTGTTTTTT,CASKAGVPTGELFF
TRBJ1-6,NA,TRBV7-3,NA,TGTGCCAGCAGCGGGACACAGGATTCACCCCTCCACTTT,CASSGTQDSPLHF
TRBJ1-1,NA,TRBV9,NA,TGTGCCAGCAGCGTAGTGGGGGACACCCCGACGGCTGAAGCTTTCTTT,CASSVVGDTPTAEAFF
TRBJ2-1,TRBD2,TRBV13,NA,TGTGCCAGCAGCGGAACACTAGCGGGAGGGCCGTTTGAGCAGTTCTTC,CASSGTLAGGPFEQFF
TRBJ1-2,NA,TRBV7-6,few,TGTGCCAGCAGCTTAGCGATAAACCCGAGGGAGATCTATGGCTACACCTTC,CASSLAINPREIYGYTF
TRBJ2-5,NA,TRBV2,NA,TGTGCCAGCAGCCCCGAGGGTCGATGGGCCACCCAAGAGACCCAGTACTTC,CASSPEGRWATQETQYF
TRBJ1-1,NA,TRBV3-1/TRBV3-2,NA,TGTGCCAGCAGCCATTCTTACAGGTCGAACACTGAAGCTTTCTTT,CASSHSYRSNTEAFF
TRBJ1-2,NA,TRBV28,NA,TGTGCCAGCAGTCATATAGACCCCCGGGACAACCATTATGGCTACACCTTC,CASSHIDPRDNHYGYTF
TRBJ2-1,TRBD1,TRBV6-5,NA,TGTGCCAGCAGTTACCAGGGACAGGGATTTCAAAATGAGCAGTTCTTC,CASSYQGQGFQNEQFF
TRBJ2-1,NA,TRBV30,NA,TGTGCCTGGAGTGTTCCCCGGGGCTCCTACAATGAGCAGTTCTTC,CAWSVPRGSYNEQFF
TRBJ1-1,TRBD1,TRBV10-2,few,TGCGCCAGCCTTCGGGACAGGGGCATTACTGAAGCTTTCTTT,CASLRDRGITEAFF
TRBJ1-1,TRBD1,TRBV18,NA,TGTGCCAGCTCACCAGCGACAGGGAAACTTCACGCTTTCTTT,CASSPATGKLHAFF
TRBJ1-1,NA,TRBV21-1,NA,TGTGCCAGCAGGACAGGGACTAACACTGAAGCTTTCTTT,CASRTGTNTEAFF
TRBJ2-5,TRBD1,TRBV9,NA,TGTGCCAGCAGCAGGGACAGCGGCCAAGAGACCCAGTACTTC,CASSRDSGQETQYF
TRBJ2-3,TRBD2,TRBV28,once,TGTGCCAGCACCCGTAGCGGGAGGCCCACAGATACGCAGTATTTT,CASTRSGRPTDTQYF
TRBJ1-1,TRBD1,TRBV7-3,NA,TGTGCCAGCAGCTTAGGAGGGACAGGGGGCGCGGCGACTGAAGCTTTCTTT,CASSLGGTGGAATEAFF
TRBJ1-3,TRBD1,TRBV5-1,NA,TGCGCCAGCAGCTTAGATGACAGGGGGACTGGAAACACCATATATTTT,CASSLDDRGTGNTIYF
TRBJ2-1,TRBD2,TRBV5-4,few,TGTGCCAGCAGCTTGGGCGGGAGCTCCTACAATGAGCAGTTCTTC,CASSLGGSSYNEQFF
TRBJ2-5,TRBD2,TRBV3-1/TRBV3-2,NA,TGTGCCAGCAGCCTCTTATCGGGACTAGCGGGGGGGCCCACTCAAGAGACCCAGTACTTC,CASSLLSGLAGGPTQETQYF
TRBJ2-7,NA,TRBV11-2,NA,TGTGCCAGCAGCTTAGATCCCAGGGGCGACGAGCAGTACTTC,CASSLDPRGDEQYF
TRBJ1-1,NA,TRBV19,NA,TGTGCCAGTAATGCAGGGTGGGCTGAAGCTTTCTTT,CASNAGWAEAFF
TRBJ2-7,NA,TRBV15,NA,TGTGCCACCAGCAGAGAGATAGGGGCGTACGAGCAGTACTTC,CATSREIGAYEQYF
TRBJ2-1,TRBD1,TRBV13,NA,TGTGCCAGCAGCTTAGCTGGGGACAGCTACAATGAGCAGTTCTTC,CASSLAGDSYNEQFF
TRBJ1-2,NA,TRBV18,NA,TGTGCCAGCTCACCACCGGCCGACAGCGATGGCTACACCTTC,CASSPPADSDGYTF
TRBJ2-3,TRBD2,TRBV5-1,NA,TGCGCCAGCACCCTAGGGGCTAGCGGGAACACAGATACGCAGTATTTT,CASTLGASGNTDTQYF
TRBJ1-2,TRBD1,TRBV19,NA,TGTGCCAGTAGTGGCCCGGGACAGGGGCTGGGCTACACCTTC,CASSGPGQGLGYTF
TRBJ1-2,NA,TRBV20-1,NA,TGCAGTGCTAGTTTTCGGAGGGGCTACACCTTC,CSASFRRGYTF
TRBJ2-3,TRBD2,TRBV5-4,NA,TGTGCCAGCAGCTTAGGACTAGCGGGGGGCACAGATACGCAGTATTTT,CASSLGLAGGTDTQYF
TRBJ2-5,TRBD1,TRBV18,NA,TGTGCCAGCTCACCCAGACAGGGGAGAGAGACCCAGTACTTC,CASSPRQGRETQYF
TRBJ1-4,NA,TRBV6-6,NA,TGTGCCAGCACGAGGACAGTTAATGAAAAACTGTTTTTT,CASTRTVNEKLFF
TRBJ1-6,TRBD1,TRBV18,once,TGTGCCAGCTCACCCGGGACAGGGATATCACCCCTCCACTTT,CASSPGTGISPLHF
TRBJ1-1,NA,TRBV6-5,NA,TGTGCCAGCTCAACAGGACAGCTTCACACTGAAGCTTTCTTT,CASSTGQLHTEAFF